Listed here is a single TCR beta chain. The authors' processing: Reference gene primers were amplified, and this amplification served to estimate nucleated cell counts. Repertoires were generated with immunoSEQ multiplex PCR, while TCRdb's copy carries only in-frame clones and drops some. Clone size and V and J calls were adopted from that table, with D and trimming inferred from the DNA. The sample has about 440,000 clones; roughly 89% are singletons. Trimming took 3 bases from V and 6 from J; bases not matched to a gene: 11. Germline V gene lookup returns CDR1 SGHTA and CDR2 FQGTGA. The CDR3 extends over 16 amino acids. The record originates from a study of blood T cell repertoires in COVID-19. On the study more broadly: Samples came from the United States, Italy and Spain, spanning acute and convalescent COVID-19. T cells, B-cell-depleted T cells, or PBMCs supplied cDNA or gDNA.

This clonotype was obtained from a woman in her thirties with acute or convalescent COVID-19. The V and J genes are TRBV7-3 and TRBJ2-3; 8 bases line up with TRBD2. The material sequenced was peripheral blood. As DNA, the CDR3 is TGTGCCAGCAGCTTGCGTTCCGGGGGGGCCGCGGATACGCAGTATTTT. Translated: CASSLRSGGAADTQYF.